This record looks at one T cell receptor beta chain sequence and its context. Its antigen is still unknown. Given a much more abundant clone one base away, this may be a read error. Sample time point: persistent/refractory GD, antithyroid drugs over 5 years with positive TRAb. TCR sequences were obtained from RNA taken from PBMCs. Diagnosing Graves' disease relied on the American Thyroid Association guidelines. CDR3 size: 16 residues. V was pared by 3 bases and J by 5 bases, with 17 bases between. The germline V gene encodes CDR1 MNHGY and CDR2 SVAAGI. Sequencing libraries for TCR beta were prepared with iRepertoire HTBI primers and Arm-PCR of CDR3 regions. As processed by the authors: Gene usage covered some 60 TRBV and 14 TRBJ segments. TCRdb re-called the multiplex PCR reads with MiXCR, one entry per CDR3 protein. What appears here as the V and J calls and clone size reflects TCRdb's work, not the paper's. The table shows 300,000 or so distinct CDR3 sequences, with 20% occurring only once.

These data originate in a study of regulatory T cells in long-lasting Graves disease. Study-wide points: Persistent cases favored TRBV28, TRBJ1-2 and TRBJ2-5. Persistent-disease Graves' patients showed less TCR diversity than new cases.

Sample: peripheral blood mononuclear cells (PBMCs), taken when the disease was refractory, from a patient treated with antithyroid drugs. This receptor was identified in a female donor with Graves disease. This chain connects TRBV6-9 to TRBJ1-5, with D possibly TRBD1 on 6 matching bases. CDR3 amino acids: CASSYSWSTGDQPQHF. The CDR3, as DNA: TGTGCCAGCAGTTACTCTTGGTCGACAGGCGATCAGCCCCAGCATTTT.